This T cell receptor (beta chain) was identified during a study of identical twins. Points from the study as a whole: In beta out-of-frame sequences, the excess sharing between twins was weaker.

Germline V gene sequence: CDR1 LGHDT, CDR2 YNNKEL (reference sequence). Trimming stripped 0 bases from V and 0 bases from J, with 9 bases between. The CDR3 runs to 16 residues. Points on this clonotype: Its antigen is as yet unknown.

TCRdb re-called the 5' RACE reads with MiXCR, one entry per CDR3 protein. In the table there are 1.5 million to 2 million distinct CDR3 sequences, roughly 35% of which are singletons. The sequencing sample was made of cord blood. This rearrangement joins TRBV3-1 to TRBJ1-3, with a weak D call TRBD1 (5 bases). This TCR was sampled from a newborn girl in good health. The CDR3 DNA reads as TGTGCCAGCAGCCAAGATTGGGGCTTCTCTGGAAACACCATATATTTT. This encodes CASSQDWGFSGNTIYF.